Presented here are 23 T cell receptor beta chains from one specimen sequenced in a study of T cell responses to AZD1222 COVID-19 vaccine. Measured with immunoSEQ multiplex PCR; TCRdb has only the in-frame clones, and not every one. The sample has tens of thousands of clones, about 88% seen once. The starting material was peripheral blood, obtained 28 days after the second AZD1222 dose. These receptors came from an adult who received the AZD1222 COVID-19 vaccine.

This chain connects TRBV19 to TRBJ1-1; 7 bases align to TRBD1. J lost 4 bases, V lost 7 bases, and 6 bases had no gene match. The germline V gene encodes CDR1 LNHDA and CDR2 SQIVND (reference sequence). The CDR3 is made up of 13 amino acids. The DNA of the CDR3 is TGTGCCAGTACCCCCCCAGGGGGCACTGAAGCTTTCTTT. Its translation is CASTPPGGTEAFF. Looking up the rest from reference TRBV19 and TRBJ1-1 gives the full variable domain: DGGITQSPKYLFRKEGQNVTLSCEQNLNHDAMYWYRQDPGQGLRLIYYSQIVNDFQKGDIAEGYSVSREKKESFPLTVTSAQKNPTAFYLCASTPPGGTEAFFGQGTRLTVV.

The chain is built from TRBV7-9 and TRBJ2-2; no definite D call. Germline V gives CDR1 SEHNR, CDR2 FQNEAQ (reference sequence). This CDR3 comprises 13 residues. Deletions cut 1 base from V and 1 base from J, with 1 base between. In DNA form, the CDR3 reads TGTGCCAGCAGCTTAGAGAACACCGGGGAGCTGTTTTTT. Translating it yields CASSLENTGELFF.

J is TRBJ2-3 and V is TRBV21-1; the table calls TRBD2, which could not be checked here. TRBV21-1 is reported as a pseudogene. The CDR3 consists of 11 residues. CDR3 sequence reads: CASRGRDTQYF. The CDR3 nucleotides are TGTGCCAGCAGGGGGAGGGATACGCAGTATTTT.

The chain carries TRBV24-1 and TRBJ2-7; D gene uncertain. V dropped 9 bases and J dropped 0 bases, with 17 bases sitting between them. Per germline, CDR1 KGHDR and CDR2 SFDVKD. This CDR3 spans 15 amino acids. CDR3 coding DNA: TGTGCCACCCCTAGGCTGCCTGAGAGCTCCTACGAGCAGTACGTC. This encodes CATPRLPESSYEQYV.

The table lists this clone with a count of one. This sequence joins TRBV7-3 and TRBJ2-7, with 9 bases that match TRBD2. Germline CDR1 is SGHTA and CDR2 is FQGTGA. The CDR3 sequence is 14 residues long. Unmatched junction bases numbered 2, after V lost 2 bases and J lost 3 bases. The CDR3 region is CASSLAGGRYEQYF. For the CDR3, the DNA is TGTGCCAGCAGCTTAGCGGGGGGGCGCTACGAGCAGTACTTC.

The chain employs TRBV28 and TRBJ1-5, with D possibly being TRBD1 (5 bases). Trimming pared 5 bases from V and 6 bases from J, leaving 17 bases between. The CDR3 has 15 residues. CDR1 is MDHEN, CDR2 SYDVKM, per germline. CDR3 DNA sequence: TGTGCCAGCAGTACCCGGACACGGCGGGGTCAGCCCCAGCATTTT. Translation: CASSTRTRRGQPQHF.

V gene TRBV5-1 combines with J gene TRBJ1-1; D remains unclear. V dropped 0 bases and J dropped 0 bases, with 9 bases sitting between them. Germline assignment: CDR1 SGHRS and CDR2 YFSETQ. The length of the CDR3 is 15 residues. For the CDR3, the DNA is TGCGCCAGCAGCTTGGATCGTCCGATGAACACTGAAGCTTTCTTT. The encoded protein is CASSLDRPMNTEAFF.

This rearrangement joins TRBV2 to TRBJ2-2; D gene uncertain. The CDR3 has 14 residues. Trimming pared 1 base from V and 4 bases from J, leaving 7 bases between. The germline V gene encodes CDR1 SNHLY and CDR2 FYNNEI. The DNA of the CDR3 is TGTGCCAGCAGTGAAGGGGATCTCACCGGGGAGCTGTTTTTT. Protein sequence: CASSEGDLTGELFF.

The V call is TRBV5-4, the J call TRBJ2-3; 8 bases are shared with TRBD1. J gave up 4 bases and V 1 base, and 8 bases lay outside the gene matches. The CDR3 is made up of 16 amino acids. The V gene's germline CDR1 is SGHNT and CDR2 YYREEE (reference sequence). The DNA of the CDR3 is TGTGCCAGCAGCTTGAGGGGGACAGGAATTTCAGATACGCAGTATTTT. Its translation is CASSLRGTGISDTQYF.

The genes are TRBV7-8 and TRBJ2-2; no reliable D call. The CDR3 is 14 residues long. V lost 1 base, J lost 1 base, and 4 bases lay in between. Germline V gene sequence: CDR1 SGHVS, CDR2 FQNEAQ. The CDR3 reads CASSLGVNTGELFF. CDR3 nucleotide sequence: TGTGCCAGCAGCTTAGGAGTGAACACCGGGGAGCTGTTTTTT.

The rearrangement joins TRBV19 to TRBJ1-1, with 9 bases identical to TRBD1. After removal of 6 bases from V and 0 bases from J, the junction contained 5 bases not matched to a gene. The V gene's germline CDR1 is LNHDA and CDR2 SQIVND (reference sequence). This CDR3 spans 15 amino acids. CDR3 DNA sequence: TGTGCCAGTAGCTGGGACAGGGTTATGAACACTGAAGCTTTCTTT. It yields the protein CASSWDRVMNTEAFF.

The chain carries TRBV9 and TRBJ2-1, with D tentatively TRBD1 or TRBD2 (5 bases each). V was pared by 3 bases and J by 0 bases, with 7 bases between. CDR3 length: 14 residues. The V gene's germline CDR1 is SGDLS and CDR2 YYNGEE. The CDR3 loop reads CASSAGSSYNEQFF. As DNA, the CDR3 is TGTGCCAGCAGCGCAGGGAGCTCCTACAATGAGCAGTTCTTC.

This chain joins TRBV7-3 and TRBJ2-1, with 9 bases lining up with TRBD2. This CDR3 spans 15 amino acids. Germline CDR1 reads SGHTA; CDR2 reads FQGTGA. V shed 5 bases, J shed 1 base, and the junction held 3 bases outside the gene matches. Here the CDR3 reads CASSLSGSSYNEQFF. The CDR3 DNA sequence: TGTGCCAGCAGCCTTAGCGGGAGTTCCTACAATGAGCAGTTCTTC.

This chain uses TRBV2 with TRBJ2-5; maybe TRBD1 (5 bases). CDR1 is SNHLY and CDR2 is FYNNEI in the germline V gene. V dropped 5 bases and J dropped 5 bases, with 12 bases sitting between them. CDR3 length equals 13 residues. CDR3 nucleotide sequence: TGTGCCAGCAGTATGGCAGGGCGGGAGACCCAGTACTTC. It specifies CASSMAGRETQYF.

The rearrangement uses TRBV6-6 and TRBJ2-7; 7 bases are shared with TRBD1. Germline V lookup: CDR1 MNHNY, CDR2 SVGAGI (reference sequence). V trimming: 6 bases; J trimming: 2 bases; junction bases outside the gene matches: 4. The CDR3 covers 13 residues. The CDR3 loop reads CASSLTGPYEQYV. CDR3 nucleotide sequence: TGTGCCAGCAGCTTGACAGGGCCCTACGAGCAGTACGTC.

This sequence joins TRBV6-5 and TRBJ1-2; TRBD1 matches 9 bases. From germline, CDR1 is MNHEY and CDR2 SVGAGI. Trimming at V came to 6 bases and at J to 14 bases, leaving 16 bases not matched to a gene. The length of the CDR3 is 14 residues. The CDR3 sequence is CASSSLGTGPSRTF. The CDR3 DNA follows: TGTGCCAGCAGCTCCCTTGGGACAGGGCCGTCCAGGACCTTC.

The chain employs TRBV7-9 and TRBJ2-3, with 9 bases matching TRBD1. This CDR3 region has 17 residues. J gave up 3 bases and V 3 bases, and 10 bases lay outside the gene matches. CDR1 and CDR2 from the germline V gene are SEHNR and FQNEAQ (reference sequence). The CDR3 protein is CASSLESRQGGTDTQYF. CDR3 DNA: TGTGCCAGCAGCTTGGAGAGTCGACAGGGGGGGACAGATACGCAGTATTTT.

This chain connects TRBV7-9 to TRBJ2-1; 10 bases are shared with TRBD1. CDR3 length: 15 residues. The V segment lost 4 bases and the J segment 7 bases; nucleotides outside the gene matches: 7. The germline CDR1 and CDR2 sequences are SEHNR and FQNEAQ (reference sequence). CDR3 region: CASSSRQGAGNEQFF. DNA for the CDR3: TGTGCCAGCAGCTCCCGACAGGGGGCGGGGAATGAGCAGTTCTTC.

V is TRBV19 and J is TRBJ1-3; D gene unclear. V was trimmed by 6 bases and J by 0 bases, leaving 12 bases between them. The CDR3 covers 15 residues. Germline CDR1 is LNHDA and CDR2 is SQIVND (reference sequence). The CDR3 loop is CASRVSSRSGNTIYF. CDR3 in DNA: TGTGCCAGTAGGGTCAGTTCCCGCTCTGGAAACACCATATATTTT.

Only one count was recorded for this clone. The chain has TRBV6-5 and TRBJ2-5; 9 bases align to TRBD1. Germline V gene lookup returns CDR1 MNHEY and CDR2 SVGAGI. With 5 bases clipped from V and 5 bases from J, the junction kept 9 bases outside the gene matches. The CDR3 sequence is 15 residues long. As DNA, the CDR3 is TGTGCCAGCAGTCGCCTGGGACAGGGAGAGGAGACCCAGTACTTC. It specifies CASSRLGQGEETQYF.

This CDR3 reads CASSFTYRGNTEAFF. The CDR3 DNA reads TGTGCCAGCAGCTTTACGTACAGGGGGAACACTGAAGCTTTCTTT. The V call is TRBV7-3, the J call TRBJ1-1, with 7 bases matching TRBD1. V was pared by 3 bases and J by 1 base, with 5 bases of the junction left unmatched. From germline, CDR1 is SGHTA and CDR2 FQGTGA. CDR3 length: 15 residues.

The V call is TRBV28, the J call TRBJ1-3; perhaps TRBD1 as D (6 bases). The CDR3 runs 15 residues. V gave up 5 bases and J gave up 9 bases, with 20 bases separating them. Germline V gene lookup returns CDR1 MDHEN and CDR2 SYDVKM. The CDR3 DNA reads TGTGCCAGCAGTGTTAACGGGGGCGCTCTTGGCACCATATATTTT. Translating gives CASSVNGGALGTIYF. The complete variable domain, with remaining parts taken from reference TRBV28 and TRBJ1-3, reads DVKVTQSSRYLVKRTGEKVFLECVQDMDHENMFWYRQDPGLGLRLIYFSYDVKMKEKGDIPEGYSVSREKKERFSLILESASTNQTSMYLCASSVNGGALGTIYFGEGSWLTVV.

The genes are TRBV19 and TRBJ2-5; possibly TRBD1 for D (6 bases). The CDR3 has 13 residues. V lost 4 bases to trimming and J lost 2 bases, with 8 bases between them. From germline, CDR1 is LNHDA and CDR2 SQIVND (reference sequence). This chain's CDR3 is CASSRQGQETQYF. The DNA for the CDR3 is TGTGCCAGTAGTAGGCAGGGGCAAGAGACCCAGTACTTC.